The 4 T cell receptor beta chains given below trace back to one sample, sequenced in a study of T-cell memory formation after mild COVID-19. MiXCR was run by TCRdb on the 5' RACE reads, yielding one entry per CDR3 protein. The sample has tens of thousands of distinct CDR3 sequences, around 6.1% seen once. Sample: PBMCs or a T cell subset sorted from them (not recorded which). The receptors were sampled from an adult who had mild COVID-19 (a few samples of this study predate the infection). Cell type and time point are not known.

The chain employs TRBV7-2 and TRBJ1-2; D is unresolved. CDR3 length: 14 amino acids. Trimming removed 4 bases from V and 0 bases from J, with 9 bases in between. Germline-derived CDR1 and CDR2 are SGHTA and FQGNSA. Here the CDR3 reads CASSSEGSNYGYTF. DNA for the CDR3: TGTGCCAGCAGCTCGGAGGGCTCTAACTATGGCTACACCTTC.

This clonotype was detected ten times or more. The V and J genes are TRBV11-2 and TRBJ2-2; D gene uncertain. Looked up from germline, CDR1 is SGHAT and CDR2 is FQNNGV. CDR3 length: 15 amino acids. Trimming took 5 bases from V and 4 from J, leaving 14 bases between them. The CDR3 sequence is CASSAITLGTGELFF. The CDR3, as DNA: TGTGCCAGCAGCGCGATCACCCTAGGCACCGGGGAGCTGTTTTTT.

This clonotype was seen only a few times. The CDR3 DNA reads TGTGCCTGGAGCCCGCCGGGACTAGCGATGGGGACAGATACGCAGTATTTT. It codes for CAWSPPGLAMGTDTQYF. This chain links TRBV30 with TRBJ2-3, with TRBD2 matching 10 bases. There are 17 residues in the CDR3. V shed 3 bases, J shed 3 bases, and the junction held 12 bases outside the gene matches. The germline gives CDR1 GTSNPN, CDR2 SVGIG (reference sequence).

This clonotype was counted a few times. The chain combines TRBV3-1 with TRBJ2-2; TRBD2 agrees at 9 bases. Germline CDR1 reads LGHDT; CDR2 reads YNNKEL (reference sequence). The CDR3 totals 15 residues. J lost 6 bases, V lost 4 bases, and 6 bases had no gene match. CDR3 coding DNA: TGTGCCAGCAGCCGGACCGGGACTAGCCCCGGGGAGCTGTTTTTT. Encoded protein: CASSRTGTSPGELFF.